These 7 T cell receptor beta chains were sequenced from one sample in a study of read filtering for tumor transcriptome and immune sequencing. Molecular barcoded adaptors covering alpha/delta and beta/gamma chains were used on 400 ng RNA. MiXCR, applied by TCRdb to the reads, yields one record per CDR3 protein. The data show about 130,000 distinct CDR3 sequences, 13% seen once. Sequencing was performed on a population of CD138-negative cells sorted from bone marrow. The receptors were sampled from a donor aged 40 or older with multiple myeloma.

The rearrangement uses TRBV29-1 and TRBJ1-5, with TRBD1 identical over 7 bases. V was pared by 8 bases and J by 0 bases, with 7 bases of the junction left unmatched. This CDR3 comprises 14 residues. Germline V gene lookup returns CDR1 SQVTM and CDR2 ANQGSEA. CDR3 in DNA: TGCAGCCTCCGTGGACAGGTTAGCAATCAGCCCCAGCATTTT. Translated, it gives CSLRGQVSNQPQHF.

This clonotype was detected many times. J is TRBJ2-1 and V is TRBV5-4; 11 bases align to TRBD2. V gave up 4 bases and J gave up 3 bases; unmatched junction bases: 9. The CDR3 is 17 residues long. Germline V gives CDR1 SGHNT, CDR2 YYREEE (reference sequence). In DNA, the CDR3 is TGTGCCAGCAGCCGAATAAGACTAGCGGGAAGCTACAATGAGCAGTTCTTC. Translated, it gives CASSRIRLAGSYNEQFF.

Many counts were recorded for this clonotype. This chain connects TRBV19 to TRBJ2-1; D is undetermined. V gave up 2 bases and J gave up 0 bases, with 11 bases separating them. This CDR3 has 16 amino acids. CDR1 and CDR2 (germline): LNHDA, SQIVND (reference sequence). CDR3 nucleotide sequence: TGTGCCAGTAGTATAAGGGCTGCCAGCTCCTACAATGAGCAGTTCTTC. It translates to CASSIRAASSYNEQFF.

This chain links TRBV5-1 with TRBJ2-1; D remains unclear. The germline V gene encodes CDR1 SGHRS and CDR2 YFSETQ. This CDR3 contains 16 residues. V was pared by 4 bases and J by 0 bases, with 14 bases between. The CDR3 region is CASSKTSVTSYNEQFF. For the CDR3, the DNA is TGCGCCAGCAGCAAAACCAGCGTCACCTCCTACAATGAGCAGTTCTTC.

This clonotype was found many times. The chain carries TRBV29-1 and TRBJ1-1; 9 bases align to TRBD1. With 4 bases clipped from V and 4 bases from J, the junction kept 1 base outside the gene matches. Per germline, CDR1 SQVTM and CDR2 ANQGSEA. The CDR3 is 12 amino acids. The CDR3 loop is CSVAQGATEAFF. For the CDR3, the DNA is TGCAGCGTTGCACAGGGGGCCACTGAAGCTTTCTTT. The entire variable domain, with the rest obtained from reference TRBV29-1 and TRBJ1-1, is as follows: SAVISQKPSRDICQRGTSLTIQCQVDSQVTMMFWYRQQPGQSLTLIATANQGSEATYESGFVIDKFPISRPNLTFSTLTVSNMSPEDSSIYLCSVAQGATEAFFGQGTRLTVV.

This clonotype was picked up many times. For the CDR3, the DNA is TGTGCCAGCAGCTTAACAGGGATCCAAGAGACCCAGTACTTC. As protein: CASSLTGIQETQYF. The V and J genes are TRBV7-2 and TRBJ2-5; possibly TRBD1 for D (6 bases). Trimming pared 2 bases from V and 1 base from J, leaving 8 bases between. From germline, CDR1 is SGHTA and CDR2 FQGNSA. The CDR3 spans 14 residues.

This clonotype was recorded many times. In nucleotides, the CDR3 is TGCACCAGCAGCCCCCAGGCCATGTCGGGAGCATGCACAGATACGCAGTATTTT. It encodes CTSSPQAMSGACTDTQYF. The rearrangement links TRBV1 to TRBJ2-3; the table calls TRBD2, which could not be checked here. TRBV1 is deemed a pseudogene. The CDR3 totals 18 residues.